This TCR beta chain was observed in a study of T cell repertoires in cytomegalovirus infection. Study details: Indications came from public TCR beta signatures; they pointed to CMV infection and to a matching HLA type.

Study-wide points: Dominating the ex vivo response were TCR beta clonotypes that were CMV-specific and HLA-C-restricted. CMV carriers having the relevant HLA were flagged by cumulative public TCR beta family frequency.

From the reads, TCRdb called clonotypes with MiXCR, one entry per CDR3 protein. The data hold some 220,000 distinct CDR3 sequences, with 6% to 8% observed a single time. This clonotype was found many times. Its specificity is not known. The clonotype originates from a human donor in good health (CMV status not recorded). Some clones in this sample may be carry-over from other donors' samples. The sample comprised PBMCs.

The CDR3 spells CASSHPGQGIYEQFF. The CDR3, as DNA: TGCGCCAGCAGCCACCCGGGACAGGGTATCTATGAGCAGTTCTTC. The chain recombines TRBV4-1 with TRBJ2-1, with TRBD1 identical over 9 bases. V shed 3 bases, J shed 8 bases, and the junction held 8 bases outside the gene matches. CDR1 is MGHRA and CDR2 is YSYEKL in the germline V gene. The length of the CDR3 is 15 residues.